This TCR beta chain came from a study of lymphopenia after photon versus proton radiotherapy. Notes on the study in general: Under photons, naive T cells and diversity fell while effector/memory populations rose.

Repertoires were generated with immunoSEQ multiplex PCR, while TCRdb's copy carries only in-frame clones and drops some. The repertoire holds roughly 150,000 clones, with 80% to 90% as singletons. Comment on this clone: Antigen specificity is unknown.

This receptor was obtained from a man aged 50 to 60 with gastric cancer. Sequencing was performed on peripheral blood, taken from a patient treated with photon-based radiotherapy.

This CDR3 is CASSLKGEGDRGRGGYTF. The CDR3 region has the DNA TGTGCCAGCAGCTTAAAAGGAGAGGGGGACAGGGGGCGCGGTGGCTACACCTTC. The V call is TRBV7-2, the J call TRBJ1-2, with 12 bases lining up with TRBD1. Germline V gives CDR1 SGHTA, CDR2 FQGNSA. Unmatched junction bases numbered 14, after V lost 2 bases and J lost 7 bases. The CDR3 extends over 18 amino acids.